The present T cell receptor beta chain was sequenced within a study of control samples from healthy donors and cancer patients. V lost 2 bases and J lost 0; bases outside the gene matches: 7. This CDR3 contains 17 residues. The germline CDR1 and CDR2 sequences are LNHDA and SQIVND (reference sequence). This clone has a handful of counts. Assay: immunoSEQ multiplex PCR; the TCRdb copy retains only in-frame clones and omits some. The data show around 180,000 clones, with 75% to 95% seen just once and around 2% held by the top ten. The chain carries TRBV19 and TRBJ1-1, with 9 bases identical to TRBD1. The origin of this receptor is a woman aged 35 to 49 in good health. Sequencing was carried out using blood. Written as DNA, the CDR3 is TGTGCCAGTAGTATACGACAGGGGGGCAGATTGAACACTGAAGCTTTCTTT. Translating gives CASSIRQGGRLNTEAFF. Full variable domain (outside the CDR3, taken from reference TRBV19 and TRBJ1-1): DGGITQSPKYLFRKEGQNVTLSCEQNLNHDAMYWYRQDPGQGLRLIYYSQIVNDFQKGDIAEGYSVSREKKESFPLTVTSAQKNPTAFYLCASSIRQGGRLNTEAFFGQGTRLTVV.